These 30 T cell receptor beta chains originate from one sample sequenced in a study of T cell changes during pregnancy in multiple sclerosis. Method: immunoSEQ multiplex PCR; TCRdb's copy keeps in-frame clones and lacks some. The sample gives tens of thousands of clones, about nine tenths of which show up once; more than 2.5% is in the top ten. The source was peripheral blood, collected in the first trimester of pregnancy. All receptors derive from a female donor in good health, enrolled as a control in a pregnancy study.

The V gene is TRBV6-1, the J gene TRBJ2-7; TRBD2 matches at 10 bases. There are 18 residues in the CDR3. V dropped 1 base and J dropped 2; count of bases not matched to a gene: 11. Germline CDR1 and CDR2: MNHNS and SASEGT. CDR3 in DNA: TGTGCCAGCAGTGAAGATATAGCGGGAGGAGTGGGAGCCTACGAGCAGTACTTC. Translating gives CASSEDIAGGVGAYEQYF.

The chain combines TRBV6-5 with TRBJ2-1; TRBD2 aligns across 7 bases. With 0 bases clipped from V and 12 bases from J, the junction kept 14 bases outside the gene matches. Per the germline V gene, CDR1 is MNHEY and CDR2 is SVGAGI. This CDR3 region has 16 residues. The CDR3 here is CASSYSTGTTALGQFF. CDR3 sequence (DNA): TGTGCCAGCAGTTACTCGACGGGGACTACTGCACTCGGGCAGTTCTTC.

The chain is built from TRBV9 and TRBJ2-5; the match to TRBD1 covers 9 bases. This CDR3 contains 16 residues. Trimming removed 3 bases from V and 0 bases from J; junction bases left unmatched: 6. Germline V gene sequence: CDR1 SGDLS, CDR2 YYNGEE. CDR3: CASSGGTGYDQETQYF. CDR3 DNA sequence: TGTGCCAGCAGCGGTGGGACAGGGTATGACCAAGAGACCCAGTACTTC.

The V and J genes are TRBV7-2 and TRBJ1-2; TRBD1 matches at 8 bases. The CDR3 is 18 residues long. V was pared by 1 base and J by 8 bases, with 18 bases of the junction left unmatched. The germline CDR1 and CDR2 sequences are SGHTA and FQGNSA. CDR3 sequence: CASSLGGHGQGRTRGYTF. CDR3 DNA: TGTGCCAGCAGCTTAGGGGGTCACGGACAGGGAAGAACGCGCGGCTACACCTTC.

The V call is TRBV6-1, the J call TRBJ1-1; tentatively, D is TRBD1 (6 bases). The CDR3 runs 17 residues. The germline V gene has CDR1 MNHNS and CDR2 SASEGT. Trimming removed 4 bases at V and 5 bases at J, with 23 bases between. The CDR3 DNA reads TGTGCCAGCAGTGGACGGGGGGACACCCTTCTGGGGACTGAAGCTTTCTTT. Translation gives CASSGRGDTLLGTEAFF.

V and J are TRBV5-1 and TRBJ1-2, with TRBD1 identical over 7 bases. CDR3 size: 12 residues. Germline loops: CDR1 SGHRS, CDR2 YFSETQ. V lost 3 bases, J lost 10 bases, and 6 bases stayed unmatched. The CDR3 DNA follows: TGCGCCAGCAGCTCCGGACAGGACAACTACACCTTC. Amino acid sequence: CASSSGQDNYTF.

The rearrangement links TRBV6-5 to TRBJ1-4, with TRBD1 as a possible D gene (5 bases). Germline V gives CDR1 MNHEY, CDR2 SVGAGI. The CDR3 covers 16 residues. V shed 2 bases and J shed 5 bases, with 15 bases lying between them. The CDR3: CASSYGASAGNEKLFF. In DNA, the CDR3 is TGTGCCAGCAGTTACGGGGCCTCGGCAGGGAATGAAAAACTGTTTTTT.

The rearrangement joins TRBV7-3 to TRBJ2-7, with 10 bases fitting TRBD2. Germline V gene lookup returns CDR1 SGHTA and CDR2 FQGTGA. Losses at the gene ends were 2 bases for V and 2 bases for J; bases not matched to a gene: 3. The CDR3 extends over 15 amino acids. The CDR3 coding sequence is TGTGCCAGCAGCTTAGCTAGCGGGAGCGCCTACGAGCAGTACTTC. Its protein product is CASSLASGSAYEQYF. Full variable domain (outside the CDR3, taken from reference TRBV7-3 and TRBJ2-7): GAGVSQTPSNKVTEKGKYVELRCDPISGHTALYWYRQSLGQGPEFLIYFQGTGAADDSGLPNDRFFAVRPEGSVSTLKIQRTERGDSAVYLCASSLASGSAYEQYFGPGTRLTVT.

V usage is TRBV7-9 and J usage is TRBJ2-7; D is uncertain. This CDR3 spans 12 amino acids. Trimming shortened V by 0 bases and J by 6 bases, and 6 bases separated the two germline ends. Germline V gene data show CDR1 as SEHNR and CDR2 as FQNEAQ (reference sequence). CDR3 bases: TGTGCCAGCAGCTTAGCGCAGTCCGAGCAGTACTTC. Its translation: CASSLAQSEQYF. Filled out from reference TRBV7-9 and TRBJ2-7, the complete variable domain reads DTGVSQNPRHKITKRGQNVTFRCDPISEHNRLYWYRQTLGQGPEFLTYFQNEAQLEKSRLLSDRFSAERPKGSFSTLEIQRTEQGDSAMYLCASSLAQSEQYFGPGTRLTVT.

The sample holds a few counts of this clone. The chain employs TRBV5-6 and TRBJ2-7; D may be TRBD1 (5 bases). The length of the CDR3 is 13 residues. Trimming removed 2 bases from V and 7 bases from J, with 13 bases in between. CDR1 is SGHDT and CDR2 is YYEEEE in the germline V gene. The CDR3 DNA sequence: TGTGCCAGCAGCTTACAATACACAGGAGAGCAGTACTTC. Its translation is CASSLQYTGEQYF. Looking up the rest from reference TRBV5-6 and TRBJ2-7 gives the full variable domain: DAGVTQSPTHLIKTRGQQVTLRCSPKSGHDTVSWYQQALGQGPQFIFQYYEEEERQRGNFPDRFSGHQFPNYSSELNVNALLLGDSALYLCASSLQYTGEQYFGPGTRLTVT.

This chain uses TRBV29-1 with TRBJ1-5; D is ambiguous. CDR3 length equals 13 residues. V lost 2 bases to trimming and J lost 3 bases, with 8 bases between them. From germline, CDR1 is SQVTM and CDR2 ANQGSEA. The CDR3 sequence is CSVELGFNQPQHF. CDR3 bases: TGCAGCGTTGAACTAGGTTTCAATCAGCCCCAGCATTTT. Full variable domain (rest looked up from reference TRBV29-1 and TRBJ1-5): SAVISQKPSRDICQRGTSLTIQCQVDSQVTMMFWYRQQPGQSLTLIATANQGSEATYESGFVIDKFPISRPNLTFSTLTVSNMSPEDSSIYLCSVELGFNQPQHFGDGTRLSIL.

V is TRBV7-3 and J is TRBJ1-1, with a tentative D call TRBD1 (6 bases). V was pared by 11 bases and J by 1 base, with 11 bases between. Germline CDR1 reads SGHTA; CDR2 reads FQGTGA. The CDR3 runs 12 residues. The CDR3 here is CADRRGNTEAFF. CDR3 DNA sequence: TGTGCCGACAGGAGAGGGAACACTGAAGCTTTCTTT.

The gene calls are TRBV27 and TRBJ1-6; 8 bases are a match to TRBD1. The CDR3 has 16 amino acids. Trimming at V came to 5 bases and at J to 10 bases, leaving 13 bases not matched to a gene. Germline V CDR1 and CDR2: MNHEY, SMNVEV (reference sequence). CDR3 coding DNA: TGTGCCAGCAGTACCGGACAGGGCTTTATGGGGTCACCCCTCCACTTT. This codes for CASSTGQGFMGSPLHF.

The CDR3 DNA follows: TGTGCCAGCAGTGGCTTGGGGACAGTTCCCAATGGCTACACCTTC. Protein product: CASSGLGTVPNGYTF. The chain employs TRBV25-1 and TRBJ1-2; 7 nucleotides agree with TRBD1. The germline V gene encodes CDR1 MGHDK and CDR2 SYGVNS. V dropped 4 bases and J dropped 6; count of bases not matched to a gene: 11. The CDR3 is made up of 15 amino acids.

The J gene is TRBJ2-7, the V gene TRBV5-1; D possibly corresponds to TRBD2 (5 bases). V lost 3 bases, J lost 5 bases, and 15 bases lay in between. This CDR3 has 14 amino acids. In germline, CDR1 is SGHRS, CDR2 YFSETQ. CDR3 in amino acids: CASSSWSEGHEQYF. The CDR3 DNA sequence: TGCGCCAGCAGCTCCTGGAGTGAGGGCCACGAGCAGTACTTC.

The rearrangement joins TRBV6-5 to TRBJ1-1; no definite D call. The V gene lost 0 bases and the J gene lost 1 base, with 9 bases spanning the gap. CDR1 is MNHEY and CDR2 is SVGAGI in the germline V gene. The CDR3 is made up of 15 amino acids. CDR3 DNA sequence: TGTGCCAGCAGTTACTCGATACAGACGAACACTGAAGCTTTCTTT. Protein product: CASSYSIQTNTEAFF.

As for this clone: The junction differs from germline at one of its ends, possibly a read error. V is TRBV7-9 and J is TRBJ2-1, with D perhaps matching TRBD2 (5 bases). This CDR3 spans 11 amino acids. CDR1 and CDR2 (germline): SEHNR, FQNEAQ (reference sequence). CDR3 loop: CASTPNEGLVF. In DNA, the CDR3 is TGTGCCAGCACCCCTAACGAGGGCCTGGTCTTC.

This rearrangement joins TRBV6-5 to TRBJ2-1; a weak D match, TRBD2 (5 bases). Trimming shortened V by 0 bases and J by 9 bases, and 9 bases separated the two germline ends. This CDR3 contains 13 residues. CDR1 is MNHEY, CDR2 SVGAGI, per germline. The CDR3 sequence is CASSYSTRGEQFF. The CDR3 DNA follows: TGTGCCAGCAGTTACTCGACCCGGGGTGAGCAGTTCTTC.

The rearrangement links TRBV7-3 to TRBJ1-1; no clear D gene. The CDR3 is 13 amino acids. Per the germline V gene, CDR1 is SGHTA and CDR2 is FQGTGA. Trimming cost V 4 bases and J 3 bases, with 9 bases left between them. CDR3: CASSSLVYTEAFF. The DNA of the CDR3 is TGTGCCAGCAGCTCCCTAGTTTACACTGAAGCTTTCTTT.

The chain joins TRBV28 to TRBJ2-7; D remains ambiguous. CDR1 and CDR2 from the germline V gene are MDHEN and SYDVKM. The germline V and J ends were trimmed by 7 bases and 3 bases, with 13 bases remaining between them. CDR3 size: 13 residues. CDR3 region: CASTPSGFYEQYF. The CDR3 DNA reads as TGTGCCAGCACCCCTTCAGGATTCTACGAGCAGTACTTC.

This clone has a single count. The V and J genes are TRBV11-2 and TRBJ1-2; 8 bases are a match to TRBD1. Losses at the gene ends were 2 bases for V and 6 bases for J; bases not matched to a gene: 14. This CDR3 is 17 amino acids long. Looked up from germline, CDR1 is SGHAT and CDR2 is FQNNGV. This chain's CDR3 is CASSLLTGGGSIDGYTF. Written as DNA, the CDR3 is TGTGCCAGCAGCTTACTAACAGGGGGAGGATCGATCGATGGCTACACCTTC.

This clone was detected once. J is TRBJ1-1 and V is TRBV27, with D possibly matching TRBD1 (6 bases). The CDR3 spans 14 residues. The ends were cut back, 3 bases at V and 5 bases at J, with 13 bases in the middle. Germline V lookup: CDR1 MNHEY, CDR2 SMNVEV (reference sequence). The CDR3 here is CASSLRTAGTEAFF. DNA of the CDR3: TGTGCCAGCAGTTTGAGGACAGCGGGGACTGAAGCTTTCTTT.

CDR3 in DNA: TGTGCCAGTAGAGGTGACAGGGGCCTTGAATCTGAAGCTTTCTTT. This encodes CASRGDRGLESEAFF. The chain uses TRBV19 and TRBJ1-1; 8 bases align to TRBD1. Unmatched junction bases numbered 12, after V lost 6 bases and J lost 6 bases. Germline V CDR1 and CDR2: LNHDA, SQIVND (reference sequence). CDR3 length: 15 amino acids. Based on the CDR3 plus reference TRBV19 and TRBJ1-1, the full variable domain is DGGITQSPKYLFRKEGQNVTLSCEQNLNHDAMYWYRQDPGQGLRLIYYSQIVNDFQKGDIAEGYSVSREKKESFPLTVTSAQKNPTAFYLCASRGDRGLESEAFFGQGTRLTVV.

This clone was seen just once. The CDR3 nucleotides are TGTGCCAGCAGCATGACTAGGGACCGCAATCAGCCCCAGCATTTT. This gives the protein CASSMTRDRNQPQHF. V usage is TRBV6-5 and J usage is TRBJ1-5, with D maybe TRBD1 (5 bases). Germline CDR1 MNHEY, CDR2 SVGAGI. Deletions cut 6 bases from V and 2 bases from J, with 14 bases between. The CDR3 covers 15 residues.

The rearrangement links TRBV7-9 to TRBJ2-3; 7 bases are a match to TRBD2. This CDR3 is 13 amino acids long. Germline CDR1 is SEHNR and CDR2 is FQNEAQ (reference sequence). The V segment lost 1 base and the J segment 14 bases; nucleotides outside the gene matches: 9. The CDR3 DNA is TGTGCCAGCAGCTTAGAATCGACTAGCAATCGGTATTTT. Protein: CASSLESTSNRYF.

The chain is built from TRBV4-2 and TRBJ2-7; the match to TRBD1 covers 7 bases. Per the germline V gene, CDR1 is LGHNA and CDR2 is YNFKEQ. This CDR3 spans 15 amino acids. Losses at the gene ends were 4 bases for V and 2 bases for J; bases not matched to a gene: 8. The DNA of the CDR3 is TGTGCCAGCAGCCCCCGGGACAGTCTCACCTACGAGCAGTACTTC. Translating gives CASSPRDSLTYEQYF.

The genes are TRBV25-1 and TRBJ2-5; D might be TRBD1 (5 bases). The CDR3 loop spans 14 amino acids. V was pared by 3 bases and J by 1 base, with 9 bases between. Germline V gives CDR1 MGHDK, CDR2 SYGVNS. Written as DNA, the CDR3 is TGTGCCAGCAGTGAGGGAAGGGGCCAAGAGACCCAGTACTTC. Translated: CASSEGRGQETQYF.

V and J are TRBV18 and TRBJ1-1; D call uncertain. CDR1 is KGHSH and CDR2 is LQKENI in the germline V gene. The length of the CDR3 is 15 residues. V shed 3 bases and J shed 1 base, with 12 bases lying between them. The CDR3 nucleotides are TGTGCCAGCTCACCCGTGGGTGGGAGGAACACTGAAGCTTTCTTT. It specifies CASSPVGGRNTEAFF.

V and J are TRBV19 and TRBJ1-2; 8 bases are a match to TRBD1. Germline lookup yields CDR1 LNHDA and CDR2 SQIVND (reference sequence). The CDR3 has 16 amino acids. J gave up 8 bases and V 1 base, and 12 bases lay outside the gene matches. In DNA form, the CDR3 reads TGTGCCAGTAGTATAGGCCGACCGACAGGGGTGCGAGGCTACACCTTC. This gives the protein CASSIGRPTGVRGYTF.

V is TRBV9 and J is TRBJ2-3; perhaps TRBD2 as D (5 bases). CDR1 SGDLS and CDR2 YYNGEE come from the germline V gene. This CDR3 spans 14 amino acids. Trimming cost V 3 bases and J 1 base, with 9 bases left between them. The CDR3 here is CASSAPGGTDTQYF. In DNA, the CDR3 is TGTGCCAGCAGCGCCCCCGGGGGCACAGATACGCAGTATTTT.